Below, one TCR beta chain is given with its context. It lacks a known antigen. Base qualities were left out, and no much larger clone turns up one base away. The data belong to a study of blood T cell repertoires in COVID-19 (dated by TCRdb to 2019 to 2021). About the investigation overall: Samples from collaborators originated in the United States, Italy and Spain and spanned both the acute and convalescent phases of COVID-19. A de-identified subject ID, COVID-19 status, age in years and sex were almost always included in the sample metadata. The prospective study material was composed of cDNA or gDNA derived from T cells, B-cell-depleted T cells, or PBMCs. The samples were drawn from the first 160 participants of the ongoing ImmuneRACE study and from more than 1,000 subjects provided by 6 global collaborators. Where available, HLA class I and class II types were obtained from metadata supplied by the sample provider rather than from assay-based typing. The repertoires were released in a freely available public database meant as a resource for research on the immune response to SARS-CoV-2. Subjects who had been exposed to COVID-19, were actively infected with it, or had recovered from it provided the deeply sampled blood TCRbeta repertoires that made up the dataset. Points the paper makes about the study in general: How much clinical and demographic metadata was included differed by source and by participant, and the metadata was provided uncurated.

At one collaborating source in Seattle, patients were enrolled during active infection and were followed longitudinally through the course of disease. Collaborating institutions collected whole blood in K2EDTA tubes following their own protocols. Collaborator samples were shipped for TCRbeta analysis as frozen whole blood, isolated PBMCs, or DNA extracted from either sample type. TCRbeta CDR3 regions were amplified from genomic DNA using the immunoSEQ Assay, a bias-controlled multiplex PCR. As for how the authors treated the data: Within the assay, amplification of reference gene primers was used to estimate how many nucleated cells each sample contained. Sequence reads were collapsed and filtered to measure the absolute abundance of every unique TCRbeta CDR3 rearrangement. For each sample, productive Simpson clonality was calculated as the square root of Simpson's diversity index over productive rearrangements. Not all clones reach the TCRdb copy of this immuneACCESS table, which keeps in-frame sequences only. Checked studies attribute under half of the gap to unresolved V genes and leave the rest unexplained. The DNA gave D and trimming, while V, J and clone size come from that table. This sample is represented by approximately 300,000 clones; 80% to 95% of them were singletons. The top ten hold 6.5% to 8% of the sample.

Clipping removes 3 bases from V and 2 bases from J, with 6 as the unmatched junction base count. The CDR3, cysteine through phenylalanine, is 16 amino acids long. The kept DNA is CDR3 alone, 48 bases in frame from the first base. The germline V gene specifies MDHEN as CDR1 and SYDVKM as CDR2. The TCR was taken from a young woman with COVID-19, enrolled during active disease. The sequencing input was peripheral blood. The rearrangement joined TRBV28 to TRBJ2-7, with 11 bases matching TRBD1. The base sequence is TGTGCCAGCAGTTTGACTCGGACAGGGGGCGCCTACGAGCAGTACTTC. Translation gives CASSLTRTGGAYEQYF.